The source of this TCR beta chain is a study of blood T cell repertoires in COVID-19. Clones were read by immunoSEQ multiplex PCR, and TCRdb kept only the in-frame ones, dropping some. The table shows about 150,000 clones, with around 90% occurring only once. Germline assignment: CDR1 MNHNY and CDR2 SVGAGI (reference sequence). This CDR3 region has 14 residues. The junction had 7 bases not matched to a gene; V was cut back by 6 bases and J by 3 bases. The sample taken for sequencing was peripheral blood. V and J are TRBV6-6 and TRBJ2-5; 7 nucleotides agree with TRBD1. This TCR was sampled from a woman in her sixties or seventies with active or convalescent COVID-19. CDR3 in DNA: TGTGCCAGCAGCCCTGGGACAGCAGAAGAGACCCAGTACTTC. Residues: CASSPGTAEETQYF.